One T cell receptor beta chain is described in this entry. This sequence may be a read error, since a much larger clone differs from it by one base. The CDR3 loop spans 13 amino acids. The germline V gene encodes CDR1 SGHDT and CDR2 YYEEEE. Trimming took 3 bases from V and 1 from J, leaving 7 bases between them. This specimen comes from a study of early T cells in non-severe SARS-CoV-2 infection. TCRdb re-called the 5' RACE reads through MiXCR, storing one row per CDR3 protein. The repertoire includes roughly 27,000 distinct CDR3 sequences, around 5.1% of them detected once, and 11% sits in the top ten.

The genes are TRBV5-6 and TRBJ1-1; D is ambiguous. The receptor was derived from an adult who was a healthcare worker with PCR-confirmed SARS-CoV-2 infection or an uninfected control (not recorded which). Sequencing was done on a sample of whole blood. CDR3 sequence (DNA): TGTGCCAGCAGCTCTGTCCGGAACACTGAAGCTTTCTTT. This translates into CASSSVRNTEAFF.